This T cell receptor (beta chain) derives from a study of CXCR3-negative and CXCR3-positive naive CD8 T cells. In triplicate, each CD8+ T cell subset was sorted at some 300,000 cells per replicate. CD45RO-CCR7+CD27+CD95- characterized naive CD8+ T cells. This CDR3 contains 16 residues. Germline CDR1 DFQATT, CDR2 SNEGSKA (reference sequence). In regard to this clonotype: Its antigen is not known.

cDNA libraries for TRB were generated by 5' RACE incorporating UMI labels. TCRdb re-called the 5' RACE reads; one entry per CDR3 protein, DNA not given. Its clone listing holds about 62,000 distinct CDR3 sequences. The study, taken as a whole, reports: With respect to TRBV-TRBJ usage, naive CXCR3-negative and CXCR3-positive cells were similar; memory differed. Between one naive subset and the other, surface CD5 was comparable, and TCR strength was inferred from TRB CDR3 properties.

The TCR sequence derives from a human donor in good health. Some clones in this sample may be carry-over from other donors' samples. Sequencing was performed on naive CXCR3- CD8+ T cells from blood. Subset given: CD45RO-CCR7+CD27+CD95- naive CD8+ T cells lacking CXCR3 (TNR3-). The J gene is TRBJ1-4, the V gene TRBV20-1. The CDR3: CSASELDRSTNEKLFF.